This record concerns one T cell receptor beta chain sequence. This clonotype was counted ten times or more. The antigen it binds to is not known. Base-call qualities are not available, and no considerably larger clone is one nucleotide away. In the germline V gene (reference sequence), CDR1 corresponds to SGHNT and CDR2 to YYREEE. The junction shows trimming of 1 base on V and 6 bases on J, and the gene matches do not reach 4 bases of it. From its cysteine to its phenylalanine, the CDR3 spans 13 amino acids. Kept here is only the CDR3 DNA, which spans 39 bases and is read in frame from base 1. The sample originates from a study of human T cells and chemical hapten exposure (dated by TCRdb to 2020 to 2022). Turning to the overall study: Libraries were pooled for sequencing, and per-sample TCR yields varied mainly because of small differences in library volumes within the pool. In alopecia patients, the study followed how the peripheral blood TCR repertoire changed in vivo over primary and secondary sensitization to diphenylcyclopropenone (DPC), a hapten. Both TCR alpha and TCR beta chains were sequenced from each blood RNA sample. Beyond this particular receptor, the publication reports: No change with DPC sensitization was found in the number of TCRs above 1 in 1000 frequency, and no evidence of global repertoire structure alterations was found. Repeated subsampling changed both the strength of the expansion versus patch-test correlation and the threshold at which that correlation became significant.

Library preparation was by 5' RACE. Sequenced using an Illumina MiSeq. During library preparation, unique molecular identifiers were attached to individual cDNA molecules so that TCRs could be counted in a quantitative, reproducible way. Concerning the study's data processing: A median of around 96,000 TCRs per sample was observed, with a range of 23,224 to 690,600. V, J and CDR3 annotation of the TCR reads was carried out using the Decombinator software suite. For PS versus PT1 abundance plots, all samples were subsampled to the same number of TCRs (28,000). Expanded TCRs were defined as absent before sensitization and observed at least eight times at the 2-week time point. In TCRdb, the public reads were trimmed at Q25 with fastp and aligned with MiXCR, with productive beta chains retained. Each entry merges the rows of one CDR3 protein and shows their most common DNA and genes. Here the V and J calls rest on TCRdb's processing, not on the authors' analysis. The sample data list about 140,000 distinct CDR3 sequences, and roughly 4.1% of these were observed just once. Over 1.1% of the sample lies in the top ten.

Unfractionated whole blood was collected in Tempus Blood RNA tubes, and total RNA was extracted from that blood. A few healthy volunteers were used as TCR sequencing controls and were bled at day 0, 2 weeks and 6 weeks. Recombination linked TRBV5-4 to TRBJ2-7; 7 junctional bases match TRBD1. The TCR sequence derives from a female donor in good health. CDR3 region: CASSLWTGSEQYF. The DNA sequence follows: TGTGCCAGCAGCTTGTGGACAGGATCCGAGCAGTACTTC.